The present TCR beta chain was sequenced within a study of shared clonotypes between healthy human individuals (dated by TCRdb to 2018 to 2020). About the study as a whole: The cohort comprised a couple of women and a few men aged 18 to 49 years. Per donor, three plates each were used for CD4 naive and CD4 memory, two for CD8 naive, and one for CD8 memory. To increase sequencing depth and limit assay-specific biases, different laboratories used diverse techniques to prepare libraries and sequence TCR repertoires. To estimate repertoire size and how much clonotypes are shared between individuals, the study performed deep sequencing of blood TCR repertoires from a few healthy adults. Each donor's leukapheresis produced roughly between about 0.8 and 8.9 billion PBMCs. Results the study describes overall, beyond this receptor: Pairwise subsampling indicated that sequencing depth was expected to affect the degree of clonotype sharing among donors. Rarefaction of sorted-subset datasets indicated incomplete sequencing despite the large sequencing depth. Sampling was restricted to blood, and TCR repertoires in tissues likely differ from the TCR repertoires found in blood. Because the study included a small number of donors, the genetic and exposure-history diversity represented was limited. Higher generation probabilities were observed for clonotypes shared by all four sorted-subset donors than for non-shared clonotypes. Naive subsets generally had larger estimated clonotype richness than memory subsets. Sharing across a handful of donors was observed for around 5% of naive CD4, under 4% of naive CD8, 2.3% of memory CD4, and 0.4% of memory CD8 clonotypes.

TCR CDR3 regions were amplified from genomic DNA by multiplex PCR using the deep immunoSEQ assay. For each cell subset, the extracted genomic DNA was distributed evenly across all wells of several immunoSEQ 96-well plates, and each plate served as one replicate. For sorted subsets, roughly 200 ng of genomic DNA, equivalent to around 31,000 T cell genomes, went into each replicate PCR. Purified libraries were quantified with a Qubit 3.0 fluorometer, sized on a Bioanalyzer 2100, and re-quantified with the KAPA Library Quantification kit. Every immunoSEQ 96-well plate was sequenced on a dedicated single-read 150-cycle Illumina NextSeq 550 flow cell. The source study handled its data this way. Because only junctional sequences without quality scores were contained in the immunoSEQ output, filtering matching that applied to full-length reads could not be performed. To assign V/J genes and CDR3, sequences were annotated using PyIR, a Python wrapper for IgBLAST v1.9, with IMGT germline references. Reads with weak V/J assignments (E-value above 1e-6), missing CDR3, stop codons, out-of-frame junctions, or ambiguous translated residues were removed. V3J clonotypes were defined as sequences sharing an identical inferred V gene, J gene, and CDR3 amino acid sequence. To compute the percentage overlap between repertoires, the number of shared unique clonotypes was divided by the size of the smaller repertoire. Three approaches were used to assess repertoire richness: RTK rarefaction, the Chao1 estimator, and Recon v2.1 estimates of unobserved clonotypes. OLGA was used to compute generation probabilities for all TCRbeta clonotypes that the gDNA method yielded from a handful of donors. Imported from immuneACCESS, the table was reduced by TCRdb to in-frame sequences with V and J called. These copies leave out some clones; in studies compared against another copy, an unresolved V gene accounts for under half, and the cause of the remainder is not known. Clonal size and the V and J genes are those of that table, whereas D and trimming came from the DNA. This sample comprises about 590,000 clones, 95% of them detected only once. The biggest ten clones account for 0.11% of the sample.

CD8 naive samples were obtained by positive selection for CCR7 among CD45RO-negative cells, yielding a CD45RA+CCR7+ population from which TemRA cells were excluded. The donors were healthy, HIV-negative adults who had no recently reported acute infections or vaccinations. Every donor was a Caucasian adult residing in Nashville, Tennessee, USA. After blood collection by leukapheresis, PBMCs were isolated using Ficoll-Histopaque density gradient centrifugation and then cryopreserved in the vapor phase of liquid nitrogen. Analytical flow cytometry was used to check the purity and quantity of each magnetically sorted T cell population. From each sorted fraction, genomic DNA was isolated and quantified by UV absorbance on a Nanodrop 2000c. Reading the germline V gene gives CDR1 SGHRS and CDR2 YFSETQ. V gives up 3 bases and J gives up 1 base, and the segment between their germline ends measures 12 bases. From the cysteine up to the phenylalanine, the CDR3 has a length of 15 residues. Just the 45-base CDR3 DNA is kept, in frame starting at base 1.

As regards this clone: The antigen it binds to is not known. No much larger clone is present one base from it, and per-base qualities are unavailable.

The sequence was obtained from a woman aged 25 to 39 in good health. Sequencing was performed on naive CD8+ T cells sorted from blood. According to the study, the label for this sample's cell subset or site signals: CD45RA+CCR7+. The rearranged chain carries TRBV5-1 and TRBJ2-3; the D gene could be TRBD1 or TRBD2, each one agreeing over 5 bases. The nucleotide sequence reads TGCGCCAGCAGCTACGGGACCCTTGGCACAGATACGCAGTATTTT. Its translation is CASSYGTLGTDTQYF.